This TCR beta chain was documented in a study of shared clonotypes between healthy human individuals. Selected positively for CCR7 and CD45RO-negative, naive CD8 cells excluded terminally differentiated effector memory CD45RA+ cells. The CDR3 consists of 19 residues. V lost 1 base to trimming and J lost 1 base, with 22 bases between them. Germline V gives CDR1 SGHAT, CDR2 FQNNGV. Under the authors' procedure: As immunoSEQ supplied junction-only sequences (without quality scores), filtering differed. Assay used: immunoSEQ multiplex PCR; TCRdb lists only in-frame clones, some missing. V, J and clone size derive from that table, while D and trimming were established from the DNA sequence. The sample has just over 2,000,000 clones; over 85% are singletons.

The origin of this receptor is a young man in good health. Sequenced material: naive CD8+ T cells sorted from blood. The chain links TRBV11-2 to TRBJ2-5; D uncertain. In DNA, the CDR3 is TGTGCCAGCAGCTTAGGGACCGCTGGCCGCCGTGGCCTCCAAGAGACCCAGTACTTC. Amino acid sequence: CASSLGTAGRRGLQETQYF.